The 13 T cell receptor beta chains below all came from one sample that was sequenced in a study of OX40 agonist ivuxolimab in advanced cancers. Assay used: immunoSEQ multiplex PCR; TCRdb lists only in-frame clones, some missing. Among 45,000 to 60,000 clones listed, about 83% were seen once. The sequences come from CD4+ or CD8+ T cells sorted from blood, collected in a trial of the OX40 agonist ivuxolimab. These TCRs come from an adult with an advanced solid tumor such as melanoma, head and neck, liver or kidney cancer.

The chain is built from TRBV12-5 and TRBJ1-5; D ambiguous. The CDR3 is 18 residues long. The germline V gene has CDR1 LGHNT and CDR2 FRNRAP. Trimming shortened V by 0 bases and J by 4 bases, and 19 bases separated the two germline ends. This CDR3 reads CASGLVTRARESNQPQHF. The DNA of the CDR3 is TGTGCTAGTGGTTTGGTAACCCGGGCACGCGAAAGTAATCAGCCCCAGCATTTT.

The chain links TRBV4-1 to TRBJ1-5; D remains unclear. The germline V gene has CDR1 MGHRA and CDR2 YSYEKL. Trimming removed 1 base from V and 0 bases from J, with 7 bases in between. CDR3 size: 15 residues. Written as DNA, the CDR3 is TGCGCCAGCAGCCAAGGGCAGCTTAGCAATCAGCCCCAGCATTTT. Translated: CASSQGQLSNQPQHF.

This chain joins TRBV11-2 and TRBJ2-3; possibly TRBD1 for D (5 bases). Germline CDR1 reads SGHAT; CDR2 reads FQNNGV. This CDR3 comprises 14 residues. V lost 6 bases to trimming and J lost 5 bases, with 15 bases between them. The CDR3 nucleotides read TGTGCCAGCAGAGACAGTACTTGGGGAGATACGCAGTATTTT. This translates into CASRDSTWGDTQYF.

A single count supports this clone. The chain joins TRBV11-3 to TRBJ2-5, with 7 bases matching TRBD2. V shed 5 bases, J shed 5 bases, and the junction held 14 bases outside the gene matches. The CDR3 runs 16 residues. In germline, CDR1 is SGHNT, CDR2 YENEEA. The CDR3 loop is CASSQAGLFATETQYF. CDR3 coding DNA: TGTGCCAGCAGCCAAGCGGGACTTTTCGCCACGGAGACCCAGTACTTC. Full variable domain (missing parts from reference TRBV11-3 and TRBJ2-5): EAGVVQSPRYKIIEKKQPVAFWCNPISGHNTLYWYLQNLGQGPELLIRYENEEAVDDSQLPKDRFSAERLKGVDSTLKIQPAELGDSAVYLCASSQAGLFATETQYFGPGTRLLVL.

J is TRBJ1-1 and V is TRBV4-1; D possibly corresponds to TRBD1 (6 bases). The length of the CDR3 is 13 residues. The germline V gene has CDR1 MGHRA and CDR2 YSYEKL. V shed 3 bases and J shed 6 bases, with 11 bases lying between them. CDR3 sequence reads: CASSQSGQPEAFF. The CDR3 nucleotides read TGCGCCAGCAGCCAGAGCGGACAGCCTGAAGCTTTCTTT.

V and J are TRBV28 and TRBJ2-6; unclear D gene. CDR3 length: 15 residues. Germline V lookup: CDR1 MDHEN, CDR2 SYDVKM. The V gene lost 2 bases and the J gene lost 0 bases, with 5 bases spanning the gap. The chain's CDR3 is CASSLTFSGANVLTF. In DNA form, the CDR3 reads TGTGCCAGCAGTTTAACCTTCTCTGGGGCCAACGTCCTGACTTTC.

This chain connects TRBV19 to TRBJ1-5, with a possible D match to TRBD1 (5 bases). The germline V gene encodes CDR1 LNHDA and CDR2 SQIVND (reference sequence). V dropped 9 bases and J dropped 6 bases, with 18 bases sitting between them. This CDR3 is built from 14 residues. CDR3 nucleotide sequence: TGTGCCAGCCTGGGACGCGACGGGGGTCAGCCCCAGCATTTT. Encoded protein: CASLGRDGGQPQHF.

The V call is TRBV30, the J call TRBJ1-1, with D unresolved. CDR3 length: 12 residues. Germline-derived CDR1 and CDR2 are GTSNPN and SVGIG (reference sequence). Trimming took 3 bases from V and 4 from J, leaving 9 bases between them. The CDR3 sequence is CAWREGSTEAFF. In DNA, the CDR3 is TGTGCCTGGAGAGAAGGGAGCACTGAAGCTTTCTTT.

J is TRBJ1-2 and V is TRBV7-2, with D unclear. Trimming stripped 5 bases from V and 4 bases from J, with 17 bases between. The CDR3 sequence is 15 residues long. The germline gives CDR1 SGHTA, CDR2 FQGNSA. The CDR3, as DNA: TGTGCCAGCAGCCTGAATCCCGGGCCTTTCTATGGCTACACCTTC. It yields the protein CASSLNPGPFYGYTF.

V and J are TRBV5-1 and TRBJ2-7; D not resolved. Germline-derived CDR1 and CDR2 are SGHRS and YFSETQ. V lost 2 bases and J lost 2, with 8 bases in between. The CDR3 has 13 residues. The CDR3 nucleotides are TGCGCCAGCAGCTTCTTCCTGGCCTACGAGCAGTACTTC. Protein product: CASSFFLAYEQYF.

This clone has a single count. This rearrangement joins TRBV10-1 to TRBJ1-5, with D possibly TRBD1 on 6 matching bases. The germline V gene encodes CDR1 WNHNN and CDR2 SYGVQD (reference sequence). The CDR3 is 11 residues long. Trimming removed 9 bases at V and 9 bases at J, with 12 bases between. The DNA of the CDR3 is TGCGCCAGACAGGGTCCAGTGCCCCAGCATTTT. It specifies CARQGPVPQHF.

This chain connects TRBV11-3 to TRBJ2-7; D not resolved. Germline-derived CDR1 and CDR2 are SGHNT and YENEEA. The V end was cut by 3 bases, the J end by 7 bases, with 28 bases between. The CDR3 sequence is 18 residues long. The CDR3 nucleotides read TGTGCCAGCAGCTTTTTTATCGCCAAGGTTCTTAGTTTTGGAGAGCAGTACTTC. As protein: CASSFFIAKVLSFGEQYF.

Details on this clone: At the DNA level, this CDR3 is encoded by other sequences in the same sample as well. V is TRBV9 and J is TRBJ2-3; D might be TRBD1 or TRBD2, each matching 7 bases. V lost 0 bases to trimming and J lost 2 bases, with 13 bases between them. Germline CDR1 reads SGDLS; CDR2 reads YYNGEE. The CDR3 covers 16 residues. CDR3 sequence reads: CASSVGSGTVTDTQYF. The CDR3 DNA reads TGTGCCAGCAGCGTAGGGAGCGGGACAGTCACAGATACGCAGTATTTT.